The entry that follows covers one T cell receptor beta chain sequence. Its antigen remains unknown. J was trimmed by 4 bases and V by 6 bases; bases with no gene match: 13. The CDR3 is 19 residues long. Per germline, CDR1 SNHLY and CDR2 FYNNEI. The PCR ran on 60 Vbeta and 13 Jbeta primers. The method was immunoSEQ multiplex PCR; TCRdb's version includes in-frame clones alone and lacks a portion of them. Among more than 150,000 clones, about 90% were seen once, and the ten largest hold 0.2% to 0.3%. The data are from a study of cytomegalovirus exposure and HLA in healthy donors. Study observations and caveats: In a later analysis, V- and J-gene trimming of beta chains associated with a DCLRE1C missense variant, replicated independently. Reports indicate that TCR beta sequences accurately predicted the HLA-A and HLA-B alleles of most subjects. Donors belonging to an Asian-associated ancestry cluster reportedly showed fewer N-insertions in productive TCRs than the roughly 700-donor mean, according to what a later analysis found.

The sequenced sample consisted of PBMCs. V usage is TRBV2 and J usage is TRBJ2-2, with 14 bases matching TRBD2. The receptor was isolated from a girl less than two years old in good health and CMV-seronegative. The chain's CDR3 is CASRQNNGLAGGPTGELFF. For the CDR3, the DNA is TGTGCCAGCAGGCAAAACAACGGACTAGCGGGAGGCCCCACCGGGGAGCTGTTTTTT. The variable domain in full, completed from reference TRBV2 and TRBJ2-2, reads EPEVTQTPSHQVTQMGQEVILRCVPISNHLYFYWYRQILGQKVEFLVSFYNNEISEKSEIFDDQFSVERPDGSNFTLKIRSTKLEDSAMYFCASRQNNGLAGGPTGELFFGEGSRLTVL.